Following are 7 T cell receptor beta chains from one sample sequenced in a study of T-cell memory formation after mild COVID-19. Each CDR3 protein is one row after TCRdb ran MiXCR on the 5' RACE reads. Of approximately 100,000 distinct CDR3 sequences in the sample, over 8.5% were seen once. The source material was PBMCs or a T cell subset sorted from them (not recorded which). The receptors here all came from a man aged 18 to 30 who had mild COVID-19 (a few samples of this study predate the infection). Cell type and time point are not known.

This clonotype was seen a handful of times. The chain has TRBV9 and TRBJ2-5; TRBD2 aligns across 12 bases. This CDR3 is 16 amino acids long. From germline, CDR1 is SGDLS and CDR2 YYNGEE. With 4 bases clipped from V and 4 bases from J, the junction kept 8 bases outside the gene matches. The CDR3 loop is CASSPWTSGEVETQYF. CDR3 bases: TGTGCCAGCAGCCCCTGGACTAGCGGGGAGGTAGAGACCCAGTACTTC.

This clonotype was seen only a few times. V usage is TRBV7-9 and J usage is TRBJ1-5; the D is unclear. CDR1 and CDR2 (germline): SEHNR, FQNEAQ (reference sequence). V was clipped by 5 bases and J by 0 bases, with 8 bases between them. The CDR3 is made up of 14 amino acids. CDR3 loop: CASSPRDSNQPQHF. CDR3 DNA sequence: TGTGCCAGCAGCCCCCGGGATAGCAATCAGCCCCAGCATTTT.

This chain uses TRBV5-1 with TRBJ1-1, with TRBD1 identical over 8 bases. With V trimmed by 4 bases and J by 1 base, 12 bases remained unmatched. The CDR3 is made up of 17 amino acids. Germline V gene data show CDR1 as SGHRS and CDR2 as YFSETQ. Here the CDR3 DNA reads TGCGCCAGCAGCCCGCCGGGCGTTGGACAGGGGAACACTGAAGCTTTCTTT. Amino acids: CASSPPGVGQGNTEAFF. The full variable domain, rest sourced from reference TRBV5-1 and TRBJ1-1, is KAGVTQTPRYLIKTRGQQVTLSCSPISGHRSVSWYQQTPGQGLQFLFEYFSETQRNKGNFPGRFSGRQFSNSRSEMNVSTLELGDSALYLCASSPPGVGQGNTEAFFGQGTRLTVV.

The chain carries TRBV5-4 and TRBJ1-1, with D tentatively TRBD1 (5 bases). Trimming pared 4 bases from V and 3 bases from J, leaving 13 bases between. Per the germline V gene, CDR1 is SGHNT and CDR2 is YYREEE (reference sequence). The CDR3 is 14 residues long. The CDR3 DNA follows: TGTGCCAGCAGCGTGGGGGGTAAGCACACTGAAGCTTTCTTT. Translation gives CASSVGGKHTEAFF.

This chain connects TRBV6-2 or TRBV6-3 to TRBJ2-3; 11 positions match TRBD2. V was clipped by 2 bases and J by 2 bases; unmatched bases: 12. Germline V lookup: CDR1 MNHEY, CDR2 SVGEGT. The CDR3 has 19 amino acids. CDR3 sequence (DNA): TGTGCCAGCAGTTACCTCAGATCCGGGACTAGCGGCCTCACAGATACGCAGTATTTT. Its protein is CASSYLRSGTSGLTDTQYF.

In the case of this clonotype: The CDR3 does not close with the conserved phenylalanine or tryptophan, likely indicating a read error. This sequence joins TRBV12-3 or TRBV12-4 and TRBJ2-7; a weak D match, TRBD2 (6 bases). The length of the CDR3 is 12 residues. V was clipped by 5 bases and J by 7 bases, with 12 bases between them. CDR3 DNA sequence: TGTGCCAGCAGTGGGGGGTCGGGAGAGCAGTACCTC. Amino acids: CASSGGSGEQYL.

This clonotype was observed a few times. The V gene is TRBV27, the J gene TRBJ2-3, with 12 nucleotides matching TRBD2. Losses at the gene ends were 5 bases for V and 1 base for J; bases not matched to a gene: 10. The germline gives CDR1 MNHEY, CDR2 SMNVEV (reference sequence). The CDR3 totals 18 residues. CDR3 nucleotide sequence: TGTGCCAGCAGTCCCCTGCTAGCGGGGGGGCTTGGCACAGATACGCAGTATTTT. This codes for CASSPLLAGGLGTDTQYF.